Below are 18 T cell receptor beta chains sequenced from a single sample in a study of T cell repertoires in cytomegalovirus infection. In TCRdb, the reads were re-called with MiXCR into one record per CDR3 protein. The data hold some 220,000 distinct CDR3 sequences, with roughly an eighth observed a single time. The sample was PBMCs. These receptors all stem from a human donor in good health (CMV status not recorded). Some clones in this sample may be carry-over from other donors' samples.

DNA for the CDR3: TGTGCCAGCAGCGCCAAGACTAGCGGGAGCTCCTACGAGCAGTACTTC. Translation: CASSAKTSGSSYEQYF. The V gene is TRBV5-5, the J gene TRBJ2-7, with 12 bases fitting TRBD2. This CDR3 spans 16 amino acids. Per the germline V gene, CDR1 is SGHKS and CDR2 is YYEKEE (reference sequence). J was trimmed by 0 bases and V by 4 bases; bases with no gene match: 5.

In its sample, this clonotype was seen many times. This chain uses TRBV11-1 with TRBJ2-2; 12 nucleotides line up with TRBD2. Per the germline V gene, CDR1 is SGHAT and CDR2 is FQDESV (reference sequence). J was trimmed by 3 bases and V by 4 bases; bases with no gene match: 9. The CDR3 runs to 18 residues. The CDR3 nucleotides read TGTGCCAGCAGCTCGGGACTAGCGGGCTCATCCTACACCGGGGAGCTGTTTTTT. It yields the protein CASSSGLAGSSYTGELFF.

J is TRBJ2-1 and V is TRBV20-1; 10 bases line up with TRBD2. Germline assignment: CDR1 DFQATT and CDR2 SNEGSKA (reference sequence). The ends lost 4 bases at V and 8 bases at J; junction bases unmatched: 5. This CDR3 spans 13 amino acids. CDR3 DNA sequence: TGCAGTGCTAAGCGGGGGGGCTTCGATGAGCAGTTCTTC. Protein: CSAKRGGFDEQFF.

This clonotype was recorded at least ten times. The chain combines TRBV19 with TRBJ2-2; no clear D gene. The germline V gene has CDR1 LNHDA and CDR2 SQIVND (reference sequence). Trimming left V 3 bases short and J 0 bases short, with 5 bases between. The CDR3 is 14 amino acids. The CDR3 DNA is TGTGCCAGTAGTATTGCCACGAACACCGGGGAGCTGTTTTTT. It codes for CASSIATNTGELFF.

This clonotype has at least ten counts. CDR3 protein: CASSPQGIEAFF. In DNA, the CDR3 is TGTGCCAGCAGCCCGCAGGGTATTGAAGCTTTCTTT. The chain is built from TRBV7-2 and TRBJ1-1; maybe TRBD1 (5 bases). Trimming pared 5 bases from V and 7 bases from J, leaving 11 bases between. Germline assignment: CDR1 SGHTA and CDR2 FQGNSA. The CDR3 has 12 amino acids. Using reference TRBV7-2 and TRBJ1-1 for the parts outside the CDR3, the full variable domain is GAGVSQSPSNKVTEKGKDVELRCDPISGHTALYWYRQSLGQGLEFLIYFQGNSAPDKSGLPSDRFSAERTGGSVSTLTIQRTQQEDSAVYLCASSPQGIEAFFGQGTRLTVV.

This clonotype was seen many times. This rearrangement joins TRBV7-2 to TRBJ1-2; no clear D gene. With 0 bases removed from V and 8 bases from J, the gap between germline ends came to 10 bases. This CDR3 has 13 amino acids. Looked up from germline, CDR1 is SGHTA and CDR2 is FQGNSA. The CDR3 is CASSLAGASGYTF. CDR3 DNA: TGTGCCAGCAGCTTAGCGGGAGCTAGCGGCTACACCTTC.

This clonotype was picked up many times. The V and J genes are TRBV7-3 and TRBJ2-1; 8 nucleotides line up with TRBD2. This CDR3 has 16 residues. After removal of 2 bases from V and 7 bases from J, the junction contained 10 bases not matched to a gene. Germline values: CDR1 SGHTA, CDR2 FQGTGA. The CDR3 DNA sequence: TGTGCCAGCAGCTTATCGCCGGGAGGGCCTAAAAATGAGCAGTTCTTC. Encoded protein: CASSLSPGGPKNEQFF.

Many counts were recorded for this clonotype. J is TRBJ2-3 and V is TRBV7-8; tentative D call: TRBD1 (5 bases). Germline CDR1 is SGHVS and CDR2 is FQNEAQ. This CDR3 is built from 12 residues. Trimming stripped 5 bases from V and 8 bases from J, with 11 bases between. CDR3 in amino acids: CASSPGQGTQYF. The CDR3 DNA reads as TGTGCCAGCAGCCCAGGGCAGGGTACGCAGTATTTT.

CDR3 in amino acids: CSVTGTGYGYTF. In DNA form, the CDR3 reads TGCAGCGTTACAGGGACGGGCTATGGCTACACCTTC. This sequence joins TRBV29-1 and TRBJ1-2; D perhaps matches TRBD1 (6 bases). CDR3 size: 12 residues. CDR1 is SQVTM, CDR2 ANQGSEA, per germline. Trimming pared 5 bases from V and 4 bases from J, leaving 11 bases between.

This clonotype was observed many times. The V gene is TRBV6-1, the J gene TRBJ2-6; D tentatively fits TRBD1 or TRBD2 (6 bases each). The V end lost 11 bases, the J end lost 4 bases, and 9 bases lay between the germline ends. CDR3 length equals 12 residues. The germline V gene has CDR1 MNHNS and CDR2 SASEGT. Here the CDR3 reads CAGGQGANVLTF. The DNA for the CDR3 is TGTGCCGGGGGGCAGGGGGCCAACGTCCTGACTTTC.

J is TRBJ2-5 and V is TRBV29-1; maybe TRBD1 (7 bases). V was pared by 0 bases and J by 4 bases, with 15 bases between. Germline loops: CDR1 SQVTM, CDR2 ANQGSEA. The CDR3 length is 15 residues. CDR3 nucleotide sequence: TGCAGCGTTGAAGATCGGTCAGGGGGAGGAGAGACCCAGTACTTC. It codes for CSVEDRSGGGETQYF. Filled out from reference TRBV29-1 and TRBJ2-5, the complete variable domain reads SAVISQKPSRDICQRGTSLTIQCQVDSQVTMMFWYRQQPGQSLTLIATANQGSEATYESGFVIDKFPISRPNLTFSTLTVSNMSPEDSSIYLCSVEDRSGGGETQYFGPGTRLLVL.

This clonotype came up many times. The chain uses TRBV19 and TRBJ1-5, with 9 bases that match TRBD1. Germline V gene data show CDR1 as LNHDA and CDR2 as SQIVND (reference sequence). This CDR3 is built from 16 residues. V lost 6 bases and J lost 0; bases outside the gene matches: 6. The CDR3 reads CASREDRGHSNQPQHF. The CDR3 nucleotides are TGTGCCAGTAGGGAGGACAGGGGACATAGCAATCAGCCCCAGCATTTT.

There are many counts of this clonotype. The chain is built from TRBV7-2 and TRBJ1-1; TRBD1 aligns across 9 bases. The CDR3 is 14 residues long. V gave up 6 bases and J gave up 0 bases; unmatched junction bases: 2. CDR1 is SGHTA, CDR2 FQGNSA, per germline. The CDR3 DNA follows: TGTGCCAGCAGTCGGGACAGGGTGAACACTGAAGCTTTCTTT. It encodes CASSRDRVNTEAFF.

This clonotype was picked up many times. This CDR3 is CASSGTGYGNQPQHF. CDR3 coding DNA: TGTGCCAGCAGTGGGACCGGGTACGGAAATCAGCCCCAGCATTTT. The rearrangement uses TRBV27 and TRBJ1-5, with D perhaps matching TRBD1 (5 bases). This CDR3 comprises 15 residues. V was shortened by 5 bases and J by 4 bases, with 15 bases between the two germline ends. CDR1 is MNHEY, CDR2 SMNVEV, per germline (reference sequence).

This clonotype was counted at least ten times. V is TRBV19 and J is TRBJ1-1, with TRBD1 matching over 7 bases. CDR3 length: 14 residues. V lost 10 bases, J lost 2 bases, and 10 bases stayed unmatched. From germline, CDR1 is LNHDA and CDR2 SQIVND (reference sequence). In DNA form, the CDR3 reads TGTGCCACCGATGACAGGGTGGGAAACACTGAAGCTTTCTTT. It yields the protein CATDDRVGNTEAFF.

This clonotype appeared many times. The genes are TRBV19 and TRBJ2-5; 7 bases line up with TRBD2. Germline CDR1 LNHDA, CDR2 SQIVND (reference sequence). The CDR3 has 14 residues. Losses at the gene ends were 7 bases for V and 7 bases for J; bases not matched to a gene: 12. This CDR3 is CASNPGGGEVTQYF. For the CDR3, the DNA is TGTGCCAGTAACCCGGGGGGTGGGGAGGTGACCCAGTACTTC.

V gene TRBV5-4 combines with J gene TRBJ2-5; possibly TRBD2 for D (5 bases). CDR3 length equals 14 residues. V lost 4 bases to trimming and J lost 5 bases, with 15 bases between them. Germline V gene lookup returns CDR1 SGHNT and CDR2 YYREEE (reference sequence). CDR3 amino acids: CASSTGRRGETQYF. CDR3 coding DNA: TGTGCCAGCAGCACCGGACGTCGCGGGGAGACCCAGTACTTC.

This clonotype was counted many times. The rearrangement uses TRBV7-2 and TRBJ1-4; D is perhaps TRBD1 (6 bases). The ends were cut back, 5 bases at V and 0 bases at J, with 16 bases in the middle. The CDR3 extends over 17 amino acids. Germline CDR1 SGHTA, CDR2 FQGNSA. The CDR3 bases are TGTGCCAGCAGCCGAAGGGGGGAAACTGCAACTAATGAAAAACTGTTTTTT. Protein sequence: CASSRRGETATNEKLFF.